The clone carrying this T cell receptor beta chain was picked up a small number of times. Its specificity is unknown. Both TRBC1 and TRBC2 were covered by a beta constant-region primer of two equimolar oligonucleotides. Four rounds of PCR amplified the ligated cDNA using nested alpha and beta constant-region primers plus SP2. TCRdb reanalysed the UMI-ligation and nested PCR reads using MiXCR and keeps one entry per CDR3 protein. This table has 130,000 to 150,000 distinct CDR3 sequences, approximately 24% appearing once. The data belong to a study of naive and memory T cell subsets. Study-level findings and limits: A clonotype means one alpha or beta sequence, not an alpha/beta pair. Over 90% of naive TCR sequences appeared only once after error correction, unlike memory subsets. Naive repertoires, especially CD8, held a few larger clonotypes, possibly memory cells re-expressing CD45RA.

After CD4 positive bead selection, the CD4-negative fraction gave CD8 T cells. There are 14 residues in the CDR3. V lost 6 bases to trimming and J lost 5 bases, with 15 bases between them. Looked up from germline, CDR1 is SGHRS and CDR2 is YFSETQ. The rearrangement links TRBV5-1 to TRBJ2-1; D is possibly TRBD2 (5 bases). The receptor was derived from a human donor in good health. The specimen sequenced was naive CD4+ T cells from blood. The CDR3 is CASTLLDLDNEQFF. CDR3 nucleotide sequence: TGCGCCAGCACCCTTCTGGACTTGGACAATGAGCAGTTCTTC.